The 29 T cell receptor beta chains below come from one sample, sequenced in a study of cytomegalovirus exposure and HLA in healthy donors. PCR was performed using 60 Vbeta and 13 Jbeta primers. Assay used: immunoSEQ multiplex PCR; TCRdb lists only in-frame clones, some missing. Seen here are under 200,000 clones, about four fifths observed once, and the top ten hold about 5.6%. Material for sequencing was PBMCs. The receptors originated from a young woman in good health and CMV-seropositive.

The V and J genes are TRBV7-2 and TRBJ1-1, with a weak D call TRBD1 (5 bases). Trimming stripped 2 bases from V and 5 bases from J, with 9 bases between. Germline V lookup: CDR1 SGHTA, CDR2 FQGNSA. The CDR3 has 13 residues. This CDR3 is CASSLTGNTEAFF. CDR3 in DNA: TGTGCCAGCAGCTTAACAGGTAATACTGAAGCTTTCTTT.

The chain couples TRBV19 to TRBJ1-2; no clear D gene. This CDR3 is built from 13 residues. The ends were cut back, 7 bases at V and 7 bases at J, with 16 bases in the middle. CDR1 and CDR2 (germline): LNHDA, SQIVND (reference sequence). As DNA, the CDR3 is TGTGCCAGTAAAATATCGAGGAGGAGTGGCTACACCTTC. Translated, it gives CASKISRRSGYTF.

This clone was counted between two and nine times. The chain combines TRBV4-3 with TRBJ1-1; D is unresolved. The germline CDR1 and CDR2 sequences are LGHNA and YSLEER. The ends were cut back, 1 base at V and 4 bases at J, with 7 bases in the middle. This CDR3 is built from 13 residues. The CDR3 DNA follows: TGCGCCAGCAGCCAAGTCCCCCGCACTGAAGCTTTCTTT. It codes for CASSQVPRTEAFF.

This sequence joins TRBV20-1 and TRBJ1-5; D not certain. Germline V gives CDR1 DFQATT, CDR2 SNEGSKA (reference sequence). V gave up 3 bases and J gave up 11 bases, with 2 bases separating them. The CDR3 is 8 amino acids. CDR3 loop: CSASSQHF. CDR3 in DNA: TGCAGTGCTAGCTCCCAGCATTTT.

Details on this clone: This CDR3 is also generated by other DNA sequences in the sample. This rearrangement joins TRBV6-5 to TRBJ1-3; unclear D gene. Per the germline V gene, CDR1 is MNHEY and CDR2 is SVGAGI. The CDR3 length is 14 residues. Trimming pared 5 bases from V and 0 bases from J, leaving 8 bases between. CDR3: CASSPTGSGNTIYF. In DNA, the CDR3 is TGTGCCAGCAGTCCAACCGGCTCTGGAAACACCATATATTTT.

A few counts support this clone. This chain links TRBV9 with TRBJ2-1; D call uncertain. Germline CDR1 and CDR2: SGDLS and YYNGEE. Trimming pared 6 bases from V and 5 bases from J, leaving 18 bases between. The CDR3 is 15 residues long. The CDR3 reads CASTPSESRHNEQFF. The CDR3 bases are TGTGCCAGCACCCCTTCGGAATCGAGGCACAATGAGCAGTTCTTC.

This clone was picked up many times. The gene calls are TRBV7-8 and TRBJ2-3; a possible D gene is TRBD2 (6 bases). Germline assignment: CDR1 SGHVS and CDR2 FQNEAQ. This CDR3 is 15 amino acids long. Trimming shortened V by 1 base and J by 1 base, and 9 bases separated the two germline ends. The chain's CDR3 is CASSLDGGGTDTQYF. DNA of the CDR3: TGTGCCAGCAGCTTAGATGGCGGGGGCACAGATACGCAGTATTTT. Filled out from reference TRBV7-8 and TRBJ2-3, the complete variable domain reads GAGVSQSPRYKVAKRGQDVALRCDPISGHVSLFWYQQALGQGPEFLTYFQNEAQLDKSGLPSDRFFAERPEGSVSTLKIQRTQQEDSAVYLCASSLDGGGTDTQYFGPGTRLTVL.

This sequence joins TRBV19 and TRBJ1-1; possibly TRBD1 for D (6 bases). Trimming took off 6 bases at V and 5 bases at J, with 16 bases between the two ends. CDR1 is LNHDA and CDR2 is SQIVND in the germline V gene (reference sequence). The CDR3 is 14 amino acids. The CDR3: CASRHRALVTEAFF. The DNA for the CDR3 is TGTGCCAGTAGGCACAGGGCCCTCGTGACTGAAGCTTTCTTT.

The chain recombines TRBV27 with TRBJ1-1; D unclear. The CDR3 runs to 15 residues. V shed 0 bases and J shed 1 base, with 9 bases lying between them. CDR1 is MNHEY, CDR2 SMNVEV, per germline (reference sequence). CDR3 nucleotide sequence: TGTGCCAGCAGTTTATCGTCGGGAGGGAACACTGAAGCTTTCTTT. This translates into CASSLSSGGNTEAFF.

The chain joins TRBV19 to TRBJ2-1, with TRBD1 matching 9 bases. J lost 0 bases, V lost 5 bases, and 8 bases had no gene match. CDR3 length: 17 amino acids. The germline CDR1 and CDR2 sequences are LNHDA and SQIVND (reference sequence). The CDR3 DNA sequence: TGTGCCAGTAGTTGGGGCACAGGGGGCAGCTCCTACAATGAGCAGTTCTTC. This codes for CASSWGTGGSSYNEQFF.

V gene TRBV5-6 combines with J gene TRBJ1-2; unclear D gene. CDR1 is SGHDT, CDR2 YYEEEE, per germline. Trimming took off 0 bases at V and 6 bases at J, with 12 bases between the two ends. This CDR3 region has 14 residues. CDR3 sequence reads: CASSLVRGRDGYTF. The CDR3 coding sequence is TGTGCCAGCAGCTTGGTCAGAGGGAGGGATGGCTACACCTTC. Full variable domain (remainder filled in from reference TRBV5-6 and TRBJ1-2): DAGVTQSPTHLIKTRGQQVTLRCSPKSGHDTVSWYQQALGQGPQFIFQYYEEEERQRGNFPDRFSGHQFPNYSSELNVNALLLGDSALYLCASSLVRGRDGYTFGSGTRLTVV.

This sequence joins TRBV6-5 and TRBJ2-1, with TRBD2 as a possible D gene (5 bases). This CDR3 has 14 amino acids. V was trimmed by 10 bases and J by 0 bases, leaving 13 bases between them. Germline CDR1 reads MNHEY; CDR2 reads SVGAGI. CDR3 coding DNA: TGTGCCACCTGTCTCGCGGGCTCCTACAATGAGCAGTTCTTC. Translated: CATCLAGSYNEQFF.

The rearrangement links TRBV6-1 to TRBJ1-1, with TRBD1 matching over 7 bases. The germline CDR1 and CDR2 sequences are MNHNS and SASEGT. V trimming: 6 bases; J trimming: 0 bases; junction bases outside the gene matches: 7. The CDR3 is made up of 15 amino acids. The DNA for the CDR3 is TGTGCCAGCAGGTCCGGGACAGCTATGAACACTGAAGCTTTCTTT. This codes for CASRSGTAMNTEAFF.

In this sample, this clone turned up once. J is TRBJ2-1 and V is TRBV9; perhaps TRBD1 as D (6 bases). Trimming removed 1 base from V and 6 bases from J, with 14 bases in between. The CDR3 is made up of 15 amino acids. Germline assignment: CDR1 SGDLS and CDR2 YYNGEE. The CDR3 loop is CASSVFNREGNEQFF. Written as DNA, the CDR3 is TGTGCCAGCAGCGTATTCAACAGGGAAGGCAATGAGCAGTTCTTC.

V gene TRBV29-1 combines with J gene TRBJ2-3; tentative D call: TRBD1 (5 bases). Germline CDR1 is SQVTM and CDR2 is ANQGSEA. The CDR3 totals 13 residues. The V end lost 4 bases, the J end lost 4 bases, and 12 bases lay between the germline ends. CDR3 protein: CSVGGAPPDTQYF. CDR3 sequence (DNA): TGCAGCGTTGGTGGGGCACCTCCAGATACGCAGTATTTT.

The rearrangement links TRBV6-6 to TRBJ1-6; 7 bases map to TRBD1. The V gene end was trimmed by 7 bases and the J gene end by 7 bases; junction bases not matched to a gene: 4. This CDR3 has 13 residues. Germline CDR1 and CDR2: MNHNY and SVGAGI (reference sequence). The CDR3: CASIGGGNSPLHF. The CDR3, as DNA: TGTGCCAGCATAGGAGGGGGCAATTCACCCCTCCACTTT.

This sequence joins TRBV19 and TRBJ1-5, with D possibly TRBD1 on 5 matching bases. Germline V CDR1 and CDR2: LNHDA, SQIVND (reference sequence). The CDR3 runs 14 residues. Trimming removed 3 bases at V and 5 bases at J, with 11 bases between. For the CDR3, the DNA is TGTGCCAGTAGTATTTACAGGCTCGATCAGCCCCAGCATTTT. Translated, it gives CASSIYRLDQPQHF. The variable domain in full, with the rest retrieved from reference TRBV19 and TRBJ1-5, is DGGITQSPKYLFRKEGQNVTLSCEQNLNHDAMYWYRQDPGQGLRLIYYSQIVNDFQKGDIAEGYSVSREKKESFPLTVTSAQKNPTAFYLCASSIYRLDQPQHFGDGTRLSIL.

This clone was found a few times. This chain connects TRBV7-9 to TRBJ2-7; 9 bases are shared with TRBD2. Unmatched junction bases numbered 5, after V lost 6 bases and J lost 2 bases. CDR1 and CDR2 (germline): SEHNR, FQNEAQ (reference sequence). The CDR3 has 14 amino acids. CDR3 coding DNA: TGTGCCAGCAGTGAGCGGGAGGATCCCTACGAGCAGTACTTC. Residues: CASSEREDPYEQYF.

V gene TRBV9 combines with J gene TRBJ2-3; the match to TRBD2 covers 9 bases. The CDR3 is made up of 17 amino acids. The germline gives CDR1 SGDLS, CDR2 YYNGEE. The junction had 10 bases not matched to a gene; V was cut back by 0 bases and J by 5 bases. CDR3 loop: CASSVDIGGGAVDTQYF. The CDR3 DNA follows: TGTGCCAGCAGCGTAGATATCGGCGGGGGGGCCGTAGATACGCAGTATTTT.

The V call is TRBV14, the J call TRBJ2-1; tentatively, D is TRBD1 (8 bases). This CDR3 is built from 20 residues. The ends were cut back, 0 bases at V and 3 bases at J, with 24 bases in the middle. Looked up from germline, CDR1 is SGHDN and CDR2 is FVKESK. The CDR3, as DNA: TGTGCCAGCAGCCAAGAAATCCGGCAGGGGGCTGCGGGAGTCTACAATGAGCAGTTCTTC. Translating gives CASSQEIRQGAAGVYNEQFF.

V usage is TRBV5-1 and J usage is TRBJ2-2; the D gene is possibly TRBD1 (6 bases). The CDR3 contains 16 residues. Per the germline V gene, CDR1 is SGHRS and CDR2 is YFSETQ. Trimming pared 1 base from V and 5 bases from J, leaving 15 bases between. The CDR3 loop is CASSLLNREITGELFF. The CDR3 DNA reads as TGCGCCAGCAGCTTGTTAAACAGGGAAATTACCGGGGAGCTGTTTTTT.

The chain is built from TRBV6-4 and TRBJ2-4, with 8 positions matching TRBD1. Germline-derived CDR1 and CDR2 are MRHNA and SNTAGT. V lost 4 bases and J lost 0; bases outside the gene matches: 11. The CDR3 has 18 residues. CDR3 amino acids: CASSGGQGKTLAKNIQYF. CDR3 sequence (DNA): TGTGCCAGCAGTGGAGGACAGGGTAAGACGCTAGCCAAAAACATTCAGTACTTC.

The gene calls are TRBV27 and TRBJ1-1, with unresolved D. CDR3 size: 15 residues. The germline V gene has CDR1 MNHEY and CDR2 SMNVEV (reference sequence). Between the trimmed V and J ends, which lost 3 bases and 1 base, there was a span of 12 bases. The CDR3 spells CASSFWMGANTEAFF. The CDR3 DNA follows: TGTGCCAGCAGTTTTTGGATGGGAGCGAACACTGAAGCTTTCTTT.

The rearrangement joins TRBV5-4 to TRBJ2-3, with D possibly being TRBD2 (5 bases). The germline CDR1 and CDR2 sequences are SGHNT and YYREEE (reference sequence). This CDR3 contains 13 residues. V lost 4 bases and J lost 2, with 8 bases in between. The DNA of the CDR3 is TGTGCCAGCAGCCCGGGATTCACAGATACGCAGTATTTT. Its protein is CASSPGFTDTQYF.

V gene TRBV27 combines with J gene TRBJ1-4, with D maybe TRBD1 (6 bases). Trimming stripped 6 bases from V and 1 base from J, with 15 bases between. The CDR3 sequence is 16 residues long. Per germline, CDR1 MNHEY and CDR2 SMNVEV (reference sequence). The CDR3 sequence: CASRGLGTLTNEKLFF. The CDR3 nucleotides read TGTGCCAGCAGGGGTCTCGGGACATTAACTAATGAAAAACTGTTTTTT.

This clone was recorded a few times. The chain has TRBV7-9 and TRBJ1-1; D gene ambiguous. In germline, CDR1 is SEHNR, CDR2 FQNEAQ (reference sequence). The CDR3 is 15 residues long. V lost 1 base, J lost 0 bases, and 9 bases lay in between. The CDR3 DNA reads TGTGCCAGCAGCTTAGTTAGCGGGATGAACACTGAAGCTTTCTTT. This gives the protein CASSLVSGMNTEAFF.

Written as DNA, the CDR3 is TGTGCCGCTGGACCGAAACTAGCTGATACGCAGTATTTT. Its protein product is CAAGPKLADTQYF. This chain joins TRBV19 and TRBJ2-3; D possibly corresponds to TRBD2 (6 bases). This CDR3 spans 13 amino acids. Deletions cut 11 bases from V and 6 bases from J, with 18 bases between. CDR1 LNHDA and CDR2 SQIVND come from the germline V gene (reference sequence).

The chain joins TRBV7-9 to TRBJ2-7; 9 nucleotides align to TRBD1. This CDR3 is built from 15 residues. Germline CDR1 is SEHNR and CDR2 is FQNEAQ (reference sequence). J lost 2 bases, V lost 6 bases, and 8 bases had no gene match. CDR3 nucleotides: TGTGCCAGCAGTCACCAAGACAGGGGGACCTACGAGCAGTACTTC. Encoded protein: CASSHQDRGTYEQYF. The entire variable domain, with the rest obtained from reference TRBV7-9 and TRBJ2-7, is as follows: DTGVSQNPRHKITKRGQNVTFRCDPISEHNRLYWYRQTLGQGPEFLTYFQNEAQLEKSRLLSDRFSAERPKGSFSTLEIQRTEQGDSAMYLCASSHQDRGTYEQYFGPGTRLTVT.

This clone was seen only once. The chain has TRBV5-1 and TRBJ2-1, with 9 nucleotides matching TRBD2. This CDR3 spans 16 amino acids. Germline V gene sequence: CDR1 SGHRS, CDR2 YFSETQ. The trim removed 3 bases at V and 4 bases at J, leaving 8 bases unmatched. This CDR3 reads CASSSGLAQLYNEQFF. CDR3 in DNA: TGCGCCAGCAGCTCGGGACTAGCACAACTATACAATGAGCAGTTCTTC.